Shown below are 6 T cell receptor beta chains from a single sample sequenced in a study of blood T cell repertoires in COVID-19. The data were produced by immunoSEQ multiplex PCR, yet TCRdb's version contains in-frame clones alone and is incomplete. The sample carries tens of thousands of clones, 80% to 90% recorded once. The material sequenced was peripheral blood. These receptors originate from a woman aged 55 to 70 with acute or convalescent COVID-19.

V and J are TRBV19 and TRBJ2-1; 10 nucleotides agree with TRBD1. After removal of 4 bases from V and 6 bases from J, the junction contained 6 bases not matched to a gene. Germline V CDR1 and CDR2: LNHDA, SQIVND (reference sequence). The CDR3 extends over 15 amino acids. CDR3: CASSTGQGGTNEQFF. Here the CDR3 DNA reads TGTGCCAGTAGTACCGGACAGGGGGGTACCAATGAGCAGTTCTTC.

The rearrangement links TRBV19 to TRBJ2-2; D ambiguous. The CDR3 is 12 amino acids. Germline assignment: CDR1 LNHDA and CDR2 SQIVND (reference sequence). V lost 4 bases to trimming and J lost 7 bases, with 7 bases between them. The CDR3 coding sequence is TGTGCCAGTAGTAGAGGTTACGGGGAGCTGTTTTTT. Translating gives CASSRGYGELFF.

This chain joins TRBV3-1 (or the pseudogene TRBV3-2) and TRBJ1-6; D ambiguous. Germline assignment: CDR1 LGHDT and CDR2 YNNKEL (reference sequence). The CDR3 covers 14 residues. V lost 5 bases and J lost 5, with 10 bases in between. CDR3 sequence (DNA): TGTGCCAGCAGCACCAGACAAGATAATTCACCCCTCCACTTT. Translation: CASSTRQDNSPLHF.

CDR3 protein: CASSQRTGNHEKLFF. Here the CDR3 DNA reads TGTGCCAGCAGCCAACGGACAGGAAACCATGAAAAACTGTTTTTT. This chain connects TRBV3-1 (or the pseudogene TRBV3-2) to TRBJ1-4; 7 nucleotides line up with TRBD1. Losses at the gene ends were 2 bases for V and 6 bases for J; bases not matched to a gene: 6. The CDR3 covers 15 residues. The germline gives CDR1 LGHDT, CDR2 YNNKEL (reference sequence).

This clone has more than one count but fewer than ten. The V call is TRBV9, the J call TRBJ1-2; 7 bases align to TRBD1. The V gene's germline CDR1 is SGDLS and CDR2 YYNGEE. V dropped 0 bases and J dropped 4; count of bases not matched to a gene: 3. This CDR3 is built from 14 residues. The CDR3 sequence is CASSVEGQAYGYTF. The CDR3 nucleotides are TGTGCCAGCAGCGTAGAAGGACAGGCCTATGGCTACACCTTC. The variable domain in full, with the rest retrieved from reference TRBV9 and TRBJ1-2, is DSGVTQTPKHLITATGQRVTLRCSPRSGDLSVYWYQQSLDQGLQFLIQYYNGEERAKGNILERFSAQQFPDLHSELNLSSLELGDSALYFCASSVEGQAYGYTFGSGTRLTVV.

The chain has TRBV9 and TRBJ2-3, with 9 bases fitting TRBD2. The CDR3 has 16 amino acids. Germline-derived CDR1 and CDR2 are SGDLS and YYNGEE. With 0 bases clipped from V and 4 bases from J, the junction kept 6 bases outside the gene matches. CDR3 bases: TGTGCCAGCAGCGTAGAGATAGCGGGGGAGGCAGATACGCAGTATTTT. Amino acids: CASSVEIAGEADTQYF.